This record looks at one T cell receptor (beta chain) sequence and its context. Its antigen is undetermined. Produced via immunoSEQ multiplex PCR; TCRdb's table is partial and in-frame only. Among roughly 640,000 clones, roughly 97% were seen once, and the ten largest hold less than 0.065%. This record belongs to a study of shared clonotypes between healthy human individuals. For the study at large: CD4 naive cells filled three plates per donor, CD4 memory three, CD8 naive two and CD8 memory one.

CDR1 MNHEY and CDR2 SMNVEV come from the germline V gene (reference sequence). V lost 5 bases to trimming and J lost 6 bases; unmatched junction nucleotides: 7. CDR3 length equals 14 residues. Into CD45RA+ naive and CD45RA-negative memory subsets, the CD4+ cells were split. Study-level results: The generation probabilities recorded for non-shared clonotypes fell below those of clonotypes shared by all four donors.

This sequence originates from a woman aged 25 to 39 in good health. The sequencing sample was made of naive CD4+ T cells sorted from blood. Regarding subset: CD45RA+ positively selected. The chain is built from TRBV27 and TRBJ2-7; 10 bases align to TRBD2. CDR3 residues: CASSPGLAVSEQYF. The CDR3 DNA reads TGTGCCAGCAGTCCCGGACTAGCGGTTAGCGAGCAGTACTTC.